What follows are 20 T cell receptor beta chains derived from one specimen sequenced in a study of blood T cells in healthy people across ages. Alongside a J-beta primer mix, a sample-barcoded 5' primer served in a second PCR lasting roughly 6 to 11 cycles. TCRdb reanalysed the 5' RACE reads using MiXCR and keeps one entry per CDR3 protein. The repertoire holds 850,000 to 1,300,000 distinct CDR3 sequences, with around 45% as singletons. The sample comprised blood. The source is a woman aged 60-75 years in good health.

The chain recombines TRBV20-1 with TRBJ1-3, with 7 bases matching TRBD1. The germline V gene encodes CDR1 DFQATT and CDR2 SNEGSKA (reference sequence). J was trimmed by 3 bases and V by 3 bases; bases with no gene match: 11. The CDR3 sequence is 16 residues long. For the CDR3, the DNA is TGCAGTGCTAGGGGGACAGTGGGTGCACTTGGAAACACCATATATTTT. Protein sequence: CSARGTVGALGNTIYF.

V and J are TRBV29-1 and TRBJ1-4, with D tentatively TRBD1 (6 bases). Trimming removed 5 bases from V and 6 bases from J, with 10 bases in between. CDR1 is SQVTM, CDR2 ANQGSEA, per germline. This CDR3 has 12 residues. The CDR3: CSVKGGDEKLFF. The DNA for the CDR3 is TGCAGCGTTAAAGGGGGAGATGAAAAACTGTTTTTT.

The V and J genes are TRBV24-1 and TRBJ2-4; D is perhaps TRBD1 (6 bases). Trimming cost V 0 bases and J 6 bases, with 17 bases left between them. The CDR3 covers 17 residues. Germline V lookup: CDR1 KGHDR, CDR2 SFDVKD. CDR3 in DNA: TGTGCCACCAGTGATTTGCGAAGGGGGAGTCAGCGAAACATTCAGTACTTC. Encoded protein: CATSDLRRGSQRNIQYF.

This clonotype was picked up a small number of times. CDR3 in amino acids: CASSPFCGSGYEQYF. CDR3 nucleotides: TGTGCCAGCAGCCCCTTTTGCGGGAGCGGCTACGAGCAGTACTTC. The V gene is TRBV7-2, the J gene TRBJ2-5; 7 positions agree with TRBD2. The DNA end is a closer match to TRBJ2-7, so the J assignment may be wrong. CDR1 is SGHTA and CDR2 is FQGNSA in the germline V gene. This CDR3 spans 15 amino acids.

This clonotype was seen repeatedly, ten times or more. This sequence joins TRBV20-1 and TRBJ2-7, with D perhaps TRBD2 (6 bases). Germline assignment: CDR1 DFQATT and CDR2 SNEGSKA (reference sequence). Trimming shortened V by 3 bases and J by 0 bases, and 6 bases separated the two germline ends. This CDR3 region has 12 residues. The CDR3 DNA is TGCAGTGCTAGGCGGGACTCCTACGAGCAGTACTTC. It is translated as CSARRDSYEQYF.

This chain connects TRBV7-2 to TRBJ2-3; TRBD2 agrees at 7 bases. V gave up 4 bases and J gave up 2 bases; unmatched junction bases: 6. CDR1 and CDR2 from the germline V gene are SGHTA and FQGNSA. CDR3 length: 15 residues. Written as DNA, the CDR3 is TGTGCCAGCAGCTCGTCTAGCGGACCCACAGATACGCAGTATTTT. Protein product: CASSSSSGPTDTQYF.

This clonotype was recorded a few times. The V and J genes are TRBV27 and TRBJ2-7; possibly TRBD2 for D (6 bases). The V gene lost 3 bases and the J gene lost 4 bases, with 13 bases spanning the gap. The CDR3 covers 14 residues. Germline V CDR1 and CDR2: MNHEY, SMNVEV (reference sequence). The CDR3 sequence is CASSFGGLFYEQYF. CDR3 bases: TGTGCCAGCAGTTTCGGGGGACTGTTTTACGAGCAGTACTTC.

The J gene is TRBJ1-2, the V gene TRBV19, with D hard to call. This CDR3 comprises 14 residues. Trimming pared 2 bases from V and 0 bases from J, leaving 7 bases between. The germline CDR1 and CDR2 sequences are LNHDA and SQIVND (reference sequence). The chain's CDR3 is CASSIHGANYGYTF. The CDR3 DNA sequence: TGTGCCAGTAGTATACACGGAGCTAACTATGGCTACACCTTC.

For this clonotype: An end of the junction differs from the germline gene, which may be a read error. This sequence joins TRBV6-6 and TRBJ2-2; 9 nucleotides align to TRBD1. The CDR3 runs to 15 residues. From germline, CDR1 is MNHNY and CDR2 SVGAGI (reference sequence). The CDR3 reads CTSSWAQGATGELFF. Here the CDR3 DNA reads TGTACCAGCAGTTGGGCACAGGGGGCCACCGGGGAGCTGTTTTTT.

Comments on this clonotype: It may be a read error: a sequence one base away is much more abundant. The chain uses TRBV5-1 and TRBJ2-5, with 9 bases that match TRBD2. V lost 0 bases to trimming and J lost 11 bases; unmatched junction nucleotides: 14. Germline V lookup: CDR1 SGHRS, CDR2 YFSETQ. CDR3 size: 16 residues. CDR3 sequence: CASSLEGSGSPHEQYF. CDR3 bases: TGCGCCAGCAGCTTGGAGGGTAGCGGGAGTCCCCATGAGCAGTACTTC.

This clonotype was found a few times. The chain links TRBV12-3 or TRBV12-4 to TRBJ2-1, with D tentatively TRBD2 (6 bases). V was clipped by 6 bases and J by 6 bases, with 18 bases between them. The length of the CDR3 is 15 residues. CDR3 region: CASSPTGGTSNEQFF. The CDR3 coding sequence is TGTGCCAGCAGCCCCACTGGGGGGACCTCCAATGAGCAGTTCTTC.

This rearrangement joins TRBV6-5 to TRBJ1-4, with 7 positions matching TRBD1. This CDR3 has 14 residues. The ends lost 0 bases at V and 10 bases at J; junction bases unmatched: 5. From germline, CDR1 is MNHEY and CDR2 SVGAGI. The CDR3 bases are TGTGCCAGCAGTTACTCGACAGGGACGGGAAAACTGTTTTTT. This sequence encodes CASSYSTGTGKLFF.

A note on this clonotype: A much more abundant neighbour one base away suggests this may be a read error. This sequence joins TRBV9 and TRBJ2-1; TRBD2 agrees at 10 bases. Germline CDR1 reads SGDLS; CDR2 reads YYNGEE. The CDR3 contains 19 residues. CDR3 sequence: CASSVVGAGGPLSYSEQFF. The CDR3 DNA reads as TGTGCCAGCAGCGTAGTGGGAGCGGGAGGGCCCCTCTCCTACAGTGAGCAGTTCTTC. Full variable domain (outside the CDR3, taken from reference TRBV9 and TRBJ2-1): DSGVTQTPKHLITATGQRVTLRCSPRSGDLSVYWYQQSLDQGLQFLIQYYNGEERAKGNILERFSAQQFPDLHSELNLSSLELGDSALYFCASSVVGAGGPLSYSEQFFGPGTRLTVL.

The chain joins TRBV6-2 or TRBV6-3 to TRBJ1-2; no reliable D call. CDR3 size: 14 residues. V was clipped by 0 bases and J by 4 bases, with 9 bases between them. Looked up from germline, CDR1 is MNHEY and CDR2 is SVGEGT. CDR3 in amino acids: CASSYSRVGYGYTF. The CDR3 nucleotides are TGTGCCAGCAGTTACTCTAGGGTCGGCTATGGCTACACCTTC.

The chain joins TRBV7-6 to TRBJ2-7; 7 nucleotides align to TRBD1. The V gene's germline CDR1 is SGHVS and CDR2 FNYEAQ. The V segment lost 5 bases and the J segment 2 bases; nucleotides outside the gene matches: 6. There are 14 residues in the CDR3. The CDR3 sequence: CASSPHDRAYEQYF. CDR3 nucleotides: TGTGCCAGCAGCCCCCACGACAGGGCCTACGAGCAGTACTTC.

V gene TRBV20-1 combines with J gene TRBJ2-7; possibly TRBD2 for D (5 bases). The J call may be wrong; the DNA end is better matched by TRBJ2-5. Germline loops: CDR1 DFQATT, CDR2 SNEGSKA (reference sequence). CDR3 length equals 14 residues. CDR3 bases: TGCAGTGTTAGGCTTGGGAGCCGTGTGGAGACCCAGTACTTC. Amino acid sequence: CSVRLGSRVETQYF.

This clonotype has a handful of counts. V is TRBV5-1 and J is TRBJ2-5; D is uncertain. The J call could be wrong; TRBJ2-7 is a better fit for the DNA end. CDR1 is SGHRS and CDR2 is YFSETQ in the germline V gene. CDR3 length equals 15 residues. The CDR3 sequence: CASRIGGQNRYEQYF. DNA of the CDR3: TGCGCCAGCAGGATTGGTGGTCAGAACCGTTACGAGCAGTACTTC.

The chain links TRBV2 to TRBJ2-3, with D hard to call. V was shortened by 10 bases and J by 4 bases, with 9 bases between the two germline ends. CDR3 size: 11 residues. Germline CDR1 and CDR2: SNHLY and FYNNEI. CDR3 bases: TGTGCCAACTTAAGGTCAGATACGCAGTATTTT. This codes for CANLRSDTQYF.

The V gene is TRBV6-2 or TRBV6-3, the J gene TRBJ1-4; weak D call: TRBD1 (5 bases). Deletions cut 3 bases from V and 3 bases from J, with 17 bases between. Germline V gene sequence: CDR1 MNHEY, CDR2 SVGEGT. This CDR3 has 17 residues. The CDR3 DNA follows: TGTGCCAGCAGTTATCCCAAGGCGGGGGTGCCTAATGAAAAACTGTTTTTT. Protein: CASSYPKAGVPNEKLFF.

The chain uses TRBV6-5 and TRBJ1-2; D is ambiguous. Germline V gene sequence: CDR1 MNHEY, CDR2 SVGAGI. The CDR3 loop spans 14 amino acids. Trimming stripped 0 bases from V and 4 bases from J, with 9 bases between. The CDR3, as DNA: TGTGCCAGCAGTTACTCTTGGGCTATCTATGGCTACACCTTC. The encoded protein is CASSYSWAIYGYTF.